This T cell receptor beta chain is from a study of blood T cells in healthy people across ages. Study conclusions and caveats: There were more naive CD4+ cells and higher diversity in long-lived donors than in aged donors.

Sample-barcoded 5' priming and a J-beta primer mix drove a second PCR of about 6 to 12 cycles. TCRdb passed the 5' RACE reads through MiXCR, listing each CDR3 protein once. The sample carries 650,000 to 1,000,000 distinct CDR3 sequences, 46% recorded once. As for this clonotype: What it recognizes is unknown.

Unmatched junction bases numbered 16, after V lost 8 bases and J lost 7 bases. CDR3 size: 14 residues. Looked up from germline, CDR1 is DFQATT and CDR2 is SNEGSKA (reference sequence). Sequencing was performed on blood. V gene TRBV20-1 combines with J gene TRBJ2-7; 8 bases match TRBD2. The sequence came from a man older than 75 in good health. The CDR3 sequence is CSTGGGFDYNEQYF. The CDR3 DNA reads TGCAGTACCGGGGGGGGATTCGACTACAATGAGCAGTACTTC.